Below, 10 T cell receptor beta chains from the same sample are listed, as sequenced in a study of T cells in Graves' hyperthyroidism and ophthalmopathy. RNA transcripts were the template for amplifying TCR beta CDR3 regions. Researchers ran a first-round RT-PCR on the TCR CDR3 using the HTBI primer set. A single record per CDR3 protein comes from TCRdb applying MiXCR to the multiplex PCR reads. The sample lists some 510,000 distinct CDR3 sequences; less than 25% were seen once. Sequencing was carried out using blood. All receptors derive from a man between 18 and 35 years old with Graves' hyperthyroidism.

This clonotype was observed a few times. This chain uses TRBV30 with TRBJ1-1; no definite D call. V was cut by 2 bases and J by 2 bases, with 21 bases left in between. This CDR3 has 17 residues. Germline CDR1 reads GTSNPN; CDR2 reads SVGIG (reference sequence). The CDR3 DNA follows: TGTGCCTGGAGTCCCACTATGGCCCACCTTTTAAACACTGAAGCTTTCTTT. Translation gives CAWSPTMAHLLNTEAFF.

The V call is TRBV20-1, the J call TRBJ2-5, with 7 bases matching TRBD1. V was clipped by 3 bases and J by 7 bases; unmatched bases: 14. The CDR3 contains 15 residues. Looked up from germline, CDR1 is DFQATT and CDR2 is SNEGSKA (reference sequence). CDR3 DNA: TGCAGTGCTAGCCCCCCAGGGGGAACTGGGAGGACCCAGTACTTC. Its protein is CSASPPGGTGRTQYF.

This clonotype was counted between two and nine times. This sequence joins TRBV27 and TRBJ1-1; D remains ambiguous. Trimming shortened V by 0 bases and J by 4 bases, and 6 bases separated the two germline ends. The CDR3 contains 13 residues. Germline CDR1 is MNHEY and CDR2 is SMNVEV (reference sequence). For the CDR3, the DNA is TGTGCCAGCAGTTTATCCCCCGGCACTGAAGCTTTCTTT. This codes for CASSLSPGTEAFF.

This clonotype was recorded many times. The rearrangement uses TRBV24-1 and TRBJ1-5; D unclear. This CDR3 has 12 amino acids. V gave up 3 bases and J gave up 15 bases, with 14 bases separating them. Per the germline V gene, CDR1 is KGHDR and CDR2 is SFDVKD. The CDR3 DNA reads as TGTGCCACCAGTGATCTCCAACAGATTCTGCATTTT. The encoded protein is CATSDLQQILHF.

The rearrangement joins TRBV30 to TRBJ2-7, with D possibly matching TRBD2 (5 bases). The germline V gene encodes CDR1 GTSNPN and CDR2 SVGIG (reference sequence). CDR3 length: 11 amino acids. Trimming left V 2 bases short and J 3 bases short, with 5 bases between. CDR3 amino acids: CAWSSGYEQYF. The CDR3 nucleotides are TGTGCCTGGAGTAGCGGCTACGAGCAGTACTTC.

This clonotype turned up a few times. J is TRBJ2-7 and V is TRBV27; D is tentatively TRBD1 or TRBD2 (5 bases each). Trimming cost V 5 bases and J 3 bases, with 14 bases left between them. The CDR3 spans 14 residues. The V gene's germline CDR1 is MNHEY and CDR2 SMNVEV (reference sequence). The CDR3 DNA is TGTGCCAGCAGTCCTTACGGGGCCTTCTACGAGCAGTACTTC. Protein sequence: CASSPYGAFYEQYF.

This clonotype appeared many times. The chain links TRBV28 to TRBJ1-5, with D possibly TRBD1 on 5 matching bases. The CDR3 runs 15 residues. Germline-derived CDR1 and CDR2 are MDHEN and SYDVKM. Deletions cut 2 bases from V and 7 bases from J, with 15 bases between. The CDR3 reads CASSLPGSGGQPQHF. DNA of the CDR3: TGTGCCAGCAGTTTACCAGGGAGCGGTGGGCAGCCCCAGCATTTT. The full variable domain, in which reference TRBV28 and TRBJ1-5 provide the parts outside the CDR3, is DVKVTQSSRYLVKRTGEKVFLECVQDMDHENMFWYRQDPGLGLRLIYFSYDVKMKEKGDIPEGYSVSREKKERFSLILESASTNQTSMYLCASSLPGSGGQPQHFGDGTRLSIL.

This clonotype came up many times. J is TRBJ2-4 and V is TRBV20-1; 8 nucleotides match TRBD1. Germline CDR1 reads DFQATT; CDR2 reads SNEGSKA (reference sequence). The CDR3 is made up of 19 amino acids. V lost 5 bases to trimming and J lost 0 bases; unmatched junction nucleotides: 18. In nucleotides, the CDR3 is TGCAGTGCTCACTCCTACAGGGGGAGGAATCAGTTAGCCAAAAACATTCAGTACTTC. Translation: CSAHSYRGRNQLAKNIQYF.

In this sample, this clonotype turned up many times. This chain's CDR3 is CASSHRGGRQPQHF. The CDR3 DNA follows: TGTGCCAGCAGTCACCGGGGAGGGAGGCAGCCCCAGCATTTT. This sequence joins TRBV2 and TRBJ1-5; D not resolved. Per germline, CDR1 SNHLY and CDR2 FYNNEI. The CDR3 consists of 14 residues. The V end was cut by 5 bases, the J end by 7 bases, with 15 bases between.

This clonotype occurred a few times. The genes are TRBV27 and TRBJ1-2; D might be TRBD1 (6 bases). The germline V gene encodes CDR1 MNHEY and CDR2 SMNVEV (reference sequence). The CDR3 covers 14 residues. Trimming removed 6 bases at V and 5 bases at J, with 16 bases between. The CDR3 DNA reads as TGTGCCAGCAGCAATACACGGCAGGGGTATGGCTACACCTTC. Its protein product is CASSNTRQGYGYTF.